This section outlines one T cell receptor beta chain sequence together with its context. The sample belongs to a study of T cells in localized non-small cell lung cancer. Between the trimmed V and J ends, which lost 6 bases and 6 bases, there was a span of 15 bases. The germline V gene has CDR1 SNHLY and CDR2 FYNNEI. This CDR3 has 13 amino acids. Generated by immunoSEQ multiplex PCR, the TCRdb table keeps only in-frame clones and is missing some. The top ten hold roughly 9% of the sample, which has roughly 72,000 clones, 80% seen once. This chain connects TRBV2 to TRBJ2-7, with D possibly being TRBD2 (5 bases). Specimen: peripheral blood, collected before any cancer treatment. This TCR was recovered from a female donor at least 60 years old with stage I lung adenocarcinoma. The CDR3 DNA reads as TGTGCCAGCAGGGCCACACTAGGTTTCGAGCAGTACTTC. Its protein product is CASRATLGFEQYF.